This T cell receptor beta chain came from a study of breast tumors, draining lymph nodes, adjacent tissues. This clonotype was observed at least ten times. Its antigen is unidentified. The lymph nodes were axillary draining lymph nodes from breast cancer patients. Overall study findings and caveats: Luminal-like breast cancer showed significantly greater tumor-nontumor repertoire similarity than basal-like breast cancer did. Tumor TCR diversity was below lymph nodes but above nontumor tissue. That most tumor T cells come from lymph nodes remained unproven.

TCRdb reprocessed the multiplex PCR reads with MiXCR, giving one entry per CDR3 protein. The sample has some 170,000 distinct CDR3 sequences; around a third are singletons. The sequence was obtained from a female donor with breast cancer. Some clones in this sample may be carry-over from other donors' samples. Sequencing used axillary lymph node tissue.

CDR3 in DNA: TGTGCCAGCAGTGACGGCTATAGCAATCAGCCCCAGCATTTT. It yields the protein CASSDGYSNQPQHF. This chain connects TRBV6-1 to TRBJ1-5; no definite D call. The CDR3 extends over 14 amino acids. Trimming pared 3 bases from V and 0 bases from J, leaving 6 bases between. Germline CDR1 and CDR2: MNHNS and SASEGT.